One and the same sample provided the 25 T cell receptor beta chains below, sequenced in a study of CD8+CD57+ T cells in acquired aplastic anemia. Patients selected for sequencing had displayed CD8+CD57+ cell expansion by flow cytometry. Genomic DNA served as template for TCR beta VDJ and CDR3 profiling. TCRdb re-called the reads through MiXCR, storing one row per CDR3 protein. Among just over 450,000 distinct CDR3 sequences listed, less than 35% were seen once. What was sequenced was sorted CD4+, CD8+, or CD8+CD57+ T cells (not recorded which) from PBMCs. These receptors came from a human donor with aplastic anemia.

CDR3 nucleotides: TGTGCCAGCAGCTCCGGACTGAGTTATGGCTACACCTTC. It yields the protein CASSSGLSYGYTF. This rearrangement joins TRBV7-6 to TRBJ1-2; D remains ambiguous. CDR1 SGHVS and CDR2 FNYEAQ come from the germline V gene. V was clipped by 4 bases and J by 5 bases, with 11 bases between them. This CDR3 comprises 13 residues.

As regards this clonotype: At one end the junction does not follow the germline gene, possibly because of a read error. CDR3 sequence reads: CACSSVPGGADTQYF. CDR3 in DNA: TGTGCCTGCAGTTCCGTCCCGGGCGGCGCAGATACGCAGTATTTT. V usage is TRBV6-5 and J usage is TRBJ2-3, with no clear D. The CDR3 sequence is 15 residues long. Per germline, CDR1 MNHEY and CDR2 SVGAGI.

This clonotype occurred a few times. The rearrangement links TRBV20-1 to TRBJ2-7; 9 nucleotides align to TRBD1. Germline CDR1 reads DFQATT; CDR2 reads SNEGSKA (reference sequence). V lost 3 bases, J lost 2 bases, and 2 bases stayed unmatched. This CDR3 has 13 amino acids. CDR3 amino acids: CSARWTGAYEQYF. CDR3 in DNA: TGCAGTGCTAGGTGGACAGGGGCCTACGAGCAGTACTTC.

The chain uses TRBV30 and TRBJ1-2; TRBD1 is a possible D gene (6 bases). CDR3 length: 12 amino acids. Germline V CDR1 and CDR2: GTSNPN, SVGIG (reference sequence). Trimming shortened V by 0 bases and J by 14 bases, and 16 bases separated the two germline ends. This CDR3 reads CAWSVVSRGFTF. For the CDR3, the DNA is TGTGCCTGGAGTGTAGTAAGCAGGGGCTTTACCTTC.

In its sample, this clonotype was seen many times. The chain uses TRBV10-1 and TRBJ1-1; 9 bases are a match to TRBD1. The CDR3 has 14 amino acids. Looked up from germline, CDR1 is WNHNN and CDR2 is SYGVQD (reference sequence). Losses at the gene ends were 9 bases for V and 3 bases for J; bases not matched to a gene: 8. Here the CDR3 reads CARGTGKRDTEAFF. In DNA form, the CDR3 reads TGCGCCAGGGGGACAGGGAAGAGGGACACTGAAGCTTTCTTT.

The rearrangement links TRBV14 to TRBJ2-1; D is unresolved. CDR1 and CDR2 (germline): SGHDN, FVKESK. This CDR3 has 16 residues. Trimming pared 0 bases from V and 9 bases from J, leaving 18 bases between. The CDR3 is CASSQDAWSPTGEQFF. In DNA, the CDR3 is TGTGCCAGCAGCCAAGATGCTTGGTCCCCTACGGGTGAGCAGTTCTTC.

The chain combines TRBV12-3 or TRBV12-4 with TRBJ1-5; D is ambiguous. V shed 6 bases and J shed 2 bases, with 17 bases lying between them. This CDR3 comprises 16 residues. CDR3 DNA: TGTGCCAGCAGCCTCCGAGCCCAATGGGGCAATCAGCCCCAGCATTTT. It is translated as CASSLRAQWGNQPQHF.

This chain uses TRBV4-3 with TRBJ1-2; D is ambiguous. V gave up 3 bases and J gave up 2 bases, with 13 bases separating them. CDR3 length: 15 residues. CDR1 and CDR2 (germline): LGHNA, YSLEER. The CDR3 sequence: CASSHLGVGNYGYTF. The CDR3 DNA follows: TGCGCCAGCAGCCACCTTGGTGTAGGGAACTATGGCTACACCTTC.

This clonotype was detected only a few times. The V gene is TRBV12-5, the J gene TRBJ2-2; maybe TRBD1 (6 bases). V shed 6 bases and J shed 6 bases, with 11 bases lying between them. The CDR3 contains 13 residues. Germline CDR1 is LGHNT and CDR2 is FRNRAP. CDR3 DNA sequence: TGTGCTAGTGGCACAGGGAGTTCCGGGGAGCTGTTTTTT. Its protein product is CASGTGSSGELFF.

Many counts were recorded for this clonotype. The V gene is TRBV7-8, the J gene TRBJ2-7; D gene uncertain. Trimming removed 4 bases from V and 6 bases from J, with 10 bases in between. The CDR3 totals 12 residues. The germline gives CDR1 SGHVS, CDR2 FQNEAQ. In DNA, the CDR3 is TGTGCCAGCAGCTCCCCCCTTGGCGAGCAGTACTTC. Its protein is CASSSPLGEQYF.

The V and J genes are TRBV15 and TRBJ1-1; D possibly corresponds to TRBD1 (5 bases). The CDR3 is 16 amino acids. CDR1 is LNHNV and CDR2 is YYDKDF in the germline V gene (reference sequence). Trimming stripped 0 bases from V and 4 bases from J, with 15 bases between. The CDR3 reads CATSRDIPRAVTEAFF. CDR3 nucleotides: TGTGCCACCAGCAGAGATATCCCCAGGGCGGTCACTGAAGCTTTCTTT.

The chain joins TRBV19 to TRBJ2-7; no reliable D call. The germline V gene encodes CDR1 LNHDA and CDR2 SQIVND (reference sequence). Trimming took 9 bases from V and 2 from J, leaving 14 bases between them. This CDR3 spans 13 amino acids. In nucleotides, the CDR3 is TGTGCCAGCAGCTCCGGCAACACCTACGAGCAGTACTTC. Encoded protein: CASSSGNTYEQYF.

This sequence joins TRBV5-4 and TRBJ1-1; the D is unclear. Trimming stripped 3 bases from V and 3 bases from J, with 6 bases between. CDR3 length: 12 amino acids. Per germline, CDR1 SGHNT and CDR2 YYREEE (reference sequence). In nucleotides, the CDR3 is TGTGCCAGCAGCTCCTACGACACTGAAGCTTTCTTT. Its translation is CASSSYDTEAFF.

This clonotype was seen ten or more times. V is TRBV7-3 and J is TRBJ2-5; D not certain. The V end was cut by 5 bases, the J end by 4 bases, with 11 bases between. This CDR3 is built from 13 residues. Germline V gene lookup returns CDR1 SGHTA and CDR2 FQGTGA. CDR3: CASSPNLAETQYF. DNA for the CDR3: TGTGCCAGCAGCCCAAACCTGGCAGAGACCCAGTACTTC.

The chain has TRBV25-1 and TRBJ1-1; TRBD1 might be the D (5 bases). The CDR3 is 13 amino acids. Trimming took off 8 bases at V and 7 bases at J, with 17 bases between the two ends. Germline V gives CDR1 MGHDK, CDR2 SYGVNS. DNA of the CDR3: TGTGCCAGCTCACCACTCCAGGGAGGTGAAGCTTTCTTT. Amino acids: CASSPLQGGEAFF.

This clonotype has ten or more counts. In nucleotides, the CDR3 is TGCAGTGCTGCCCTTAGCGGGAGAAGGGAGACCCAGTACTTC. Translated, it gives CSAALSGRRETQYF. The V and J genes are TRBV20-1 and TRBJ2-5, with 9 bases fitting TRBD2. Germline V gives CDR1 DFQATT, CDR2 SNEGSKA (reference sequence). With V trimmed by 5 bases and J by 5 bases, 9 bases remained unmatched. The length of the CDR3 is 14 residues.

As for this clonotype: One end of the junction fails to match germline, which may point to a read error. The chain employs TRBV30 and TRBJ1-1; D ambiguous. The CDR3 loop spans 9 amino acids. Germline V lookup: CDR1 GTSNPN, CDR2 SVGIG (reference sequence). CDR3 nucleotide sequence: TGTGCCTGGAGGGAAAAGGCGGTCTTT. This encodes CAWREKAVF.

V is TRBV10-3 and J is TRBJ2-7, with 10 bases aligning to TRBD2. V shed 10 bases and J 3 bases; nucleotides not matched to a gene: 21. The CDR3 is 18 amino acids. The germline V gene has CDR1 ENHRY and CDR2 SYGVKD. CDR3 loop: CASSPHGLSSGGSYEQYF. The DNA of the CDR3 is TGTGCCAGCAGCCCTCATGGCCTGTCTAGCGGGGGCAGCTACGAGCAGTACTTC.

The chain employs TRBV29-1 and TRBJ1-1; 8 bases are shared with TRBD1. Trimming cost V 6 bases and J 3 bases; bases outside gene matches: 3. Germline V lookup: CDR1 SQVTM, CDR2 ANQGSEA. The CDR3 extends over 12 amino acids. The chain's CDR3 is CSVAGQDTEAFF. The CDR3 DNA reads TGCAGCGTGGCGGGACAGGACACTGAAGCTTTCTTT.

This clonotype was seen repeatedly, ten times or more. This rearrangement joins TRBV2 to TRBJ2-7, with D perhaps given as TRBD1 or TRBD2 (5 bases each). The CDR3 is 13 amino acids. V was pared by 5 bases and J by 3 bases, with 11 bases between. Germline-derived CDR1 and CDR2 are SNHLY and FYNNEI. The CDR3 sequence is CASSLGDHYEQYF. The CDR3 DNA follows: TGTGCCAGCAGTTTAGGGGACCACTACGAGCAGTACTTC. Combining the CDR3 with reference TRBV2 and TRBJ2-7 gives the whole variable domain EPEVTQTPSHQVTQMGQEVILRCVPISNHLYFYWYRQILGQKVEFLVSFYNNEISEKSEIFDDQFSVERPDGSNFTLKIRSTKLEDSAMYFCASSLGDHYEQYFGPGTRLTVT.

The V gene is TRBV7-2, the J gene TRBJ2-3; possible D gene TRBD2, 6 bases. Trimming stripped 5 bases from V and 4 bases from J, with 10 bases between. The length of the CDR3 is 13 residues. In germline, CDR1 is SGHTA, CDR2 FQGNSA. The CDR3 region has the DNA TGTGCCAGCAGCGGAGGGACCCCAGATACGCAGTATTTT. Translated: CASSGGTPDTQYF.

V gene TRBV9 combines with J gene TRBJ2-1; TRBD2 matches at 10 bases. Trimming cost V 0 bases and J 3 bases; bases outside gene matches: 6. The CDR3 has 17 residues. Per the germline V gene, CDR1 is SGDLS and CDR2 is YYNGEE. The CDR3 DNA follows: TGTGCCAGCAGCGTAGACCCTAGCGGGGGATACTACAATGAGCAGTTCTTC. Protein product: CASSVDPSGGYYNEQFF.

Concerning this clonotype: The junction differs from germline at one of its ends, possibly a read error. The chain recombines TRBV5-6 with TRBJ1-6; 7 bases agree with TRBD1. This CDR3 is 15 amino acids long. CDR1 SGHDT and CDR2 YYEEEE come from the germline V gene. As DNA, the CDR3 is TGTGCCAGCAGAAGAAGGTCAGGGGGGAATTTACCCCTCCACTTT. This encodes CASRRRSGGNLPLHF.

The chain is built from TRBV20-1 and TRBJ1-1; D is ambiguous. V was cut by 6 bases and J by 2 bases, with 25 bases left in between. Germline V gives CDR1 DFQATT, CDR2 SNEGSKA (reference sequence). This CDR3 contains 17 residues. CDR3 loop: CSAQRAGFNLANTEAFF. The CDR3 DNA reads TGCAGTGCCCAGAGGGCAGGCTTCAATTTGGCAAACACTGAAGCTTTCTTT.

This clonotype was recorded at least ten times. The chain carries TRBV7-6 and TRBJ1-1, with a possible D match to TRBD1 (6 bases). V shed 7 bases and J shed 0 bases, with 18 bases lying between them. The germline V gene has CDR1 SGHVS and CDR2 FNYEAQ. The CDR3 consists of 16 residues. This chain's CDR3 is CASTTHPTGLNTEAFF. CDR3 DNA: TGTGCCAGCACGACGCACCCTACAGGGCTGAACACTGAAGCTTTCTTT.